This T cell receptor (beta chain) was sequenced in a study of cytomegalovirus exposure and HLA in healthy donors. Overall study results and limits: The authors enumerated over 150 TCR beta chains as linked to cytomegalovirus.

The germline V gene has CDR1 SNHLY and CDR2 FYNNEI. The CDR3 sequence is 16 residues long. With regard to this clone: Antigen: not known.

Clones were sequenced by immunoSEQ multiplex PCR, and TCRdb holds only the in-frame ones, with some missing. The sample shows 140,000 or so clones, 80% to 90% of them seen only once. V is TRBV2 and J is TRBJ2-3, with D perhaps TRBD2 (6 bases). Source material: PBMCs. The TCR sequence derives from a woman between 25 and 40 years old in good health and CMV-seropositive. CDR3 bases: TGTGCTGGATCAAGAGTGGGCGGGGAGCAAGAAGATACGCAGTATTTT. It yields the protein CAGSRVGGEQEDTQYF.